The 20 T cell receptor beta chains listed next were all sequenced from one sample in a study of shared clonotypes between healthy human individuals. Using immunoSEQ multiplex PCR, the repertoire was profiled, and TCRdb retains in-frame clones only, with some absent. The sample records approximately 2.1 million clones, 90% to 95% being singletons. Input material: naive CD4+ T cells from PBMCs. Regarding subset: CD45RA+ positively selected. The receptor source for this set is a young man in good health. Some clones in this sample may be carry-over from other donors' samples.

CDR3 nucleotides: TGTGCCAGCAGTGAAAGGAGGGGGCGTGGGGAGCTGTTTTTT. It codes for CASSERRGRGELFF. This chain uses TRBV6-4 with TRBJ2-2; the D gene is possibly TRBD1 (7 bases). Trimming stripped 3 bases from V and 8 bases from J, with 13 bases between. This CDR3 has 14 amino acids. CDR1 and CDR2 from the germline V gene are MRHNA and SNTAGT.

This rearrangement joins TRBV19 to TRBJ2-2, with a tentative D call TRBD1 (5 bases). V was clipped by 5 bases and J by 4 bases, with 20 bases between them. This CDR3 is 17 amino acids long. Germline CDR1 and CDR2: LNHDA and SQIVND (reference sequence). The CDR3 protein is CASSPNQGAVGTGELFF. CDR3 sequence (DNA): TGTGCCAGTAGTCCTAATCAAGGGGCAGTAGGCACCGGGGAGCTGTTTTTT.

This clone appeared a single time. Other DNA variants within this sample encode the same CDR3. This chain joins TRBV7-3 and TRBJ1-5; D remains unclear. Germline V gene data show CDR1 as SGHTA and CDR2 as FQGTGA. The CDR3 has 13 residues. V lost 0 bases and J 4 bases, leaving 4 bases between the germline ends. The CDR3, as DNA: TGTGCCAGCAGCTTAACTGGAAATCAGCCCCAGCATTTT. Translating gives CASSLTGNQPQHF. The whole variable domain, remainder taken from reference TRBV7-3 and TRBJ1-5, is GAGVSQTPSNKVTEKGKYVELRCDPISGHTALYWYRQSLGQGPEFLIYFQGTGAADDSGLPNDRFFAVRPEGSVSTLKIQRTERGDSAVYLCASSLTGNQPQHFGDGTRLSIL.

The chain links TRBV28 to TRBJ2-1; D not certain. This CDR3 is 17 amino acids long. V was trimmed by 2 bases and J by 4 bases, leaving 18 bases between them. Germline CDR1 reads MDHEN; CDR2 reads SYDVKM. The CDR3 spells CASSLQDPLGGYNEQFF. Here the CDR3 DNA reads TGTGCCAGCAGTTTACAGGACCCTCTCGGCGGTTACAATGAGCAGTTCTTC.

The chain employs TRBV11-2 and TRBJ2-2, with a possible D match to TRBD2 (5 bases). The CDR3 is 13 residues long. Deletions cut 4 bases from V and 6 bases from J, with 9 bases between. Germline CDR1 and CDR2: SGHAT and FQNNGV. CDR3 sequence (DNA): TGTGCCAGCAGCTCGGGATTGCCCGGGGAGCTGTTTTTT. It encodes CASSSGLPGELFF.

A few counts support this clone. V usage is TRBV6-1 and J usage is TRBJ1-1; 7 bases fit TRBD1. The CDR3 contains 14 residues. Trimming at V came to 4 bases and at J to 1 base, leaving 3 bases not matched to a gene. Germline lookup yields CDR1 MNHNS and CDR2 SASEGT. The CDR3 DNA reads as TGTGCCAGCAGTGGGACAGGTGGGAACACTGAAGCTTTCTTT. It specifies CASSGTGGNTEAFF.

J is TRBJ2-3 and V is TRBV29-1; no reliable D call. CDR1 is SQVTM, CDR2 ANQGSEA, per germline. The CDR3 spans 11 residues. Between the trimmed V and J ends, which lost 6 bases and 7 bases, there was a span of 11 bases. The CDR3 loop is CSVPDANTQYF. In DNA, the CDR3 is TGCAGCGTCCCGGATGCCAATACGCAGTATTTT.

This clone was picked up one time. The CDR3 here is CASRQGDYGYTF. CDR3 bases: TGTGCCAGTAGACAGGGGGATTATGGCTACACCTTC. J is TRBJ1-2 and V is TRBV19; 8 bases align to TRBD1. The germline V gene has CDR1 LNHDA and CDR2 SQIVND (reference sequence). The CDR3 is 12 amino acids. V dropped 6 bases and J dropped 5; count of bases not matched to a gene: 2.

This clone has a handful of counts. V usage is TRBV5-1 and J usage is TRBJ1-1; maybe TRBD1 (5 bases). V lost 0 bases and J lost 1, with 10 bases in between. CDR1 is SGHRS and CDR2 is YFSETQ in the germline V gene. The CDR3 length is 15 residues. The CDR3 DNA sequence: TGCGCCAGCAGCTTGGCCGTGGACACGAACACTGAAGCTTTCTTT. As protein: CASSLAVDTNTEAFF.

The rearrangement links TRBV6-1 to TRBJ1-2; 8 bases map to TRBD1. From germline, CDR1 is MNHNS and CDR2 SASEGT. This CDR3 contains 14 residues. V gave up 6 bases and J gave up 4 bases; unmatched junction bases: 7. In DNA, the CDR3 is TGTGCCAGCAGAACAGGGGGGAGTCGCTATGGCTACACCTTC. Protein product: CASRTGGSRYGYTF.

The V and J genes are TRBV29-1 and TRBJ1-2; D is perhaps TRBD1 (5 bases). The CDR3 runs 14 residues. The germline V gene has CDR1 SQVTM and CDR2 ANQGSEA. Trimming pared 3 bases from V and 3 bases from J, leaving 14 bases between. The CDR3 spells CSVESTRGYYGYTF. The CDR3 nucleotides read TGCAGCGTTGAGTCCACACGGGGGTACTATGGCTACACCTTC.

The CDR3 nucleotides are TGTGCCATCAGCGAAAAAAACATTCAGTACTTC. Residues: CAISEKNIQYF. This chain joins TRBV10-3 and TRBJ2-4; D not resolved. CDR1 and CDR2 from the germline V gene are ENHRY and SYGVKD. V lost 6 bases and J lost 4, with 4 bases in between. The CDR3 has 11 amino acids.

This clone appeared a single time. This chain links TRBV5-5 with TRBJ2-7; either TRBD1 or TRBD2 may supply D (5 bases each). This CDR3 contains 13 residues. Deletions cut 4 bases from V and 0 bases from J, with 8 bases between. Germline assignment: CDR1 SGHKS and CDR2 YYEKEE (reference sequence). DNA for the CDR3: TGTGCCAGCAGCGGGGGACCCTCCTACGAGCAGTACTTC. This translates into CASSGGPSYEQYF.

This chain connects TRBV29-1 to TRBJ1-1; D remains unclear. V lost 6 bases to trimming and J lost 6 bases, with 11 bases between them. Germline assignment: CDR1 SQVTM and CDR2 ANQGSEA. CDR3 size: 11 residues. CDR3 coding DNA: TGCAGCGTAGTACGGGAGCCTGAAGCTTTCTTT. Translated: CSVVREPEAFF.

J is TRBJ2-7 and V is TRBV6-6; D is possibly TRBD1 (6 bases). Germline V gives CDR1 MNHNY, CDR2 SVGAGI (reference sequence). The CDR3 runs to 16 residues. V lost 7 bases and J lost 0, with 19 bases in between. The CDR3 sequence is CASTIRDKLPSYEQYF. DNA of the CDR3: TGTGCCAGCACAATAAGGGACAAACTACCCTCCTACGAGCAGTACTTC.

About this clone: The same CDR3 is also encoded by other DNA sequences in this sample. The V call is TRBV5-1, the J call TRBJ1-1; D not resolved. The CDR3 length is 13 residues. Trimming pared 0 bases from V and 1 base from J, leaving 4 bases between. Germline V gene data show CDR1 as SGHRS and CDR2 as YFSETQ. Here the CDR3 DNA reads TGCGCCAGCAGCTTGGGGTGGAACACTGAAGCTTTCTTT. Protein: CASSLGWNTEAFF.

Comments on this clone: At one end the junction does not follow the germline gene, possibly because of a read error. The chain joins TRBV6-5 to TRBJ2-6; D ambiguous. From germline, CDR1 is MNHEY and CDR2 SVGAGI. The CDR3 spans 14 residues. This chain's CDR3 is CASFTPQLANVLTF. The CDR3 bases are TGCGCCAGCTTCACGCCACAGCTTGCTAACGTCCTGACTTTC.

The J gene is TRBJ2-6, the V gene TRBV2; D is possibly TRBD1 (6 bases). Per the germline V gene, CDR1 is SNHLY and CDR2 is FYNNEI. The CDR3 is 13 residues long. Trimming pared 7 bases from V and 7 bases from J, leaving 11 bases between. CDR3 nucleotide sequence: TGTGCCAGCAATCAACAGGGAGCCAACGTCCTGACTTTC. This sequence encodes CASNQQGANVLTF.

The V call is TRBV19, the J call TRBJ1-3; no firm D call. This CDR3 contains 15 residues. Trimming stripped 6 bases from V and 0 bases from J, with 12 bases between. Germline CDR1 LNHDA, CDR2 SQIVND (reference sequence). The CDR3 here is CASRPDGDSGNTIYF. For the CDR3, the DNA is TGTGCCAGTAGACCGGACGGAGACTCTGGAAACACCATATATTTT.

This rearrangement joins TRBV4-3 to TRBJ1-1; D not resolved. V lost 4 bases to trimming and J lost 5 bases, with 17 bases between them. The V gene's germline CDR1 is LGHNA and CDR2 YSLEER. CDR3 length equals 15 residues. CDR3 sequence (DNA): TGCGCCAGCAGCCCAGCTTATACTACACGGACTGAAGCTTTCTTT. Translation gives CASSPAYTTRTEAFF.